A selection of T cell receptor beta chains follows, all from one sample in a study of blood T cell repertoires in COVID-19. The data were produced by immunoSEQ multiplex PCR, yet TCRdb's version contains in-frame clones alone and is incomplete. The sample yields approximately 260,000 clones, approximately 80% seen once. The sequenced material came from peripheral blood. These TCRs come from a human donor in a cohort sampled during active COVID-19. CDR3s include the opening cysteine and the closing phenylalanine or tryptophan. The D gene is left open where the match is weak. Size values are once, few and many counts, or a class for expanded clones, and some rows have none.

TRBV12-3/TRBV12-4,.,TRBJ1-5,.,TGTGCCAGCGGACGGGGGAGCAATCAGCCCCAGCATTTT,CASGRGSNQPQHF
TRBV29-1,TRBD1,TRBJ1-2,once,TGCAGCGTTGAATTAGGGGGCATTCGTCGGGGCTACACCTTC,CSVELGGIRRGYTF
TRBV27,.,TRBJ2-7,once,TGTGCCAGCAGTTTCAGGGGGGCTTCCTACGAGCAGTACTTC,CASSFRGASYEQYF
TRBV11-2,.,TRBJ2-7,.,TGTGCCAGCAGCTTAGCGGTGTCGAACGAGCAGTACTTC,CASSLAVSNEQYF
TRBV29-1,TRBD1,TRBJ2-7,few,TGCAGCGTTGTTGAGGGGGCACACGAGCAGTACTTC,CSVVEGAHEQYF
TRBV5-1,.,TRBJ2-2,.,TGCGCCAGCAGCTTGGCCGGGGGAACCGGGGAGCTGTTTTTT,CASSLAGGTGELFF
TRBV21-1,.,TRBJ2-5,.,TGTGCCAGCAGCAAACTAGGGCTAGCGGGAGAGGAGGGAGAGACCCAGTACTTC,CASSKLGLAGEEGETQYF
TRBV28,TRBD1,TRBJ1-2,.,TGTGCCAGCAGTTTGGAGACAGGGATGGGCTACACCTTC,CASSLETGMGYTF
TRBV10-3,TRBD1,TRBJ1-6,.,TGTGCCATCAGTGCGGGACAGGGGCAAAATTCACCCCTCCACTTT,CAISAGQGQNSPLHF
TRBV6-2/TRBV6-3,.,TRBJ2-5,once,TGTGCCAGCAGTTACCGAAGCGTTGAGACCCAGTACTTC,CASSYRSVETQYF
TRBV5-8,TRBD1,TRBJ1-1,.,TGTGCCAGCAGAGAAGAACCGGGACAGGCCTTTATGGGAGCTTTCTTT,CASREEPGQAFMGAFF
TRBV9,.,TRBJ2-7,.,TGTGCCAGCAGCGCCGGGGATGATAGATCCTACGAGCAGTACTTC,CASSAGDDRSYEQYF
TRBV5-4,TRBD2,TRBJ2-7,.,TGTGCCAGCAGCCAGGGACTAGCGGGAGGACGCGAGCAGTACTTC,CASSQGLAGGREQYF
TRBV6-5,.,TRBJ2-3,.,TGTGCCAGCAGTTATGGCGGCCGCACAGATACGCAGTATTTT,CASSYGGRTDTQYF
TRBV15,.,TRBJ1-5,.,TGTGCCACCAGCAGAGAACAGAACAATCAGCCCCAGCATTTT,CATSREQNNQPQHF
TRBV5-4,TRBD2,TRBJ2-3,.,TGTGCCAGCAGCTTTAGCGGGGGGGCCTCAGATACGCAGTATTTT,CASSFSGGASDTQYF
TRBV24-1,.,TRBJ1-1,.,TGTGCCACCAGTGATTTGCGCAAGAATAGGGGGAAGAACACTGAAGCTTTCTTT,CATSDLRKNRGKNTEAFF
TRBV7-2,.,TRBJ1-3,.,TGTGCCAGCAGCCCCAGGGTAAACACCATATATTTT,CASSPRVNTIYF
TRBV5-1,.,TRBJ2-1,once,TGCGCCAGCAGCTTGCCCCGGGTGGATGAGCAGTTCTTC,CASSLPRVDEQFF
TRBV3-1/TRBV3-2,.,TRBJ1-6,.,TGTGCCAGCAGCCCCGGGTATTCACCCCTCCACTTT,CASSPGYSPLHF
TRBV19,TRBD2,TRBJ2-1,.,TGTGCCAGTAGTTGGACTAGCGGGAACCCCTACAATGAGCAGTTCTTC,CASSWTSGNPYNEQFF
TRBV7-8,.,TRBJ2-3,.,TGTGCCAGCAATCAGGTCACAGATACGCAGTATTTT,CASNQVTDTQYF
TRBV27,.,TRBJ1-1,.,TGTGCCAGCAGTCCAGGGGTCCGAACTGAAGCTTTCTTT,CASSPGVRTEAFF
TRBV11-2,TRBD1,TRBJ1-3,few,TGTGCCAGCAGCCCGGACAGGGTAGGAAACACCATATATTTT,CASSPDRVGNTIYF
TRBV5-1,.,TRBJ2-3,.,TGCGCCAGCAGCTTGGAAACTAGCACAGATACGCAGTATTTT,CASSLETSTDTQYF